Listed below are T cell receptor beta chains from one sample, sequenced in a study of blood T cell repertoires in COVID-19. Data came from immunoSEQ multiplex PCR; TCRdb stores just in-frame clones and leaves some out. The sample lists under 250,000 clones; around 84% were seen once. Sequenced input: peripheral blood. Receptors were obtained from a woman in her 70s with active or convalescent COVID-19. CDR3s include the opening cysteine and the closing phenylalanine or tryptophan. The D gene is left open where the match is weak. A row's size may be missing; if present it is once, few, many or a size class.

V	size	J	D	DNA	CDR3
TRBV6-5	few	TRBJ1-5	-	TGTGCCAGCAGGAGGTTTGGGGCTGGTTATCAGCCCCAGCATTTT	CASRRFGAGYQPQHF
TRBV5-6	-	TRBJ1-5	-	TGTGCCAGCAGCCCCGCTGGGGGCTTAGGTCAGCCCCAGCATTTT	CASSPAGGLGQPQHF
TRBV5-6	-	TRBJ2-2	-	TGTGCCAGCAGTTGGCTCACCGGGGAGCTGTTTTTT	CASSWLTGELFF
TRBV6-5	-	TRBJ1-5	-	TGTGCCAGCAGTTACTCCATTGGCTTTAATCAGCCCCAGCATTTT	CASSYSIGFNQPQHF
TRBV2	-	TRBJ2-1	TRBD1	TGTGCCAGCAGTGATACGGGACAGGGCTACAATGAGCAGTTCTTC	CASSDTGQGYNEQFF
TRBV5-1	-	TRBJ2-5	-	TGCGCCAGCAGCCTCGGGGGGCCCCCCCAAGAGACCCAGTACTTC	CASSLGGPPQETQYF
TRBV19	-	TRBJ1-3	TRBD1	TGTGCCAGTAACACAGGGGATTCCTCTGGAAACACCATATATTTT	CASNTGDSSGNTIYF
TRBV10-3	-	TRBJ1-1	TRBD1	TGTGCCATCTCCGAAAACTGGTTGGGACAGCCGACTTTCTTT	CAISENWLGQPTFF
TRBV9	-	TRBJ2-1	TRBD1	TGTGCCAGCAGCGGAGGGACAGGGGTATACAATGAGCAGTTCTTC	CASSGGTGVYNEQFF
TRBV5-4	-	TRBJ2-5	-	TGTGCCAGCAGCCTCCTGGCAGGGGGGCAAGAGACCCAGTACTTC	CASSLLAGGQETQYF
TRBV5-1	-	TRBJ2-3	TRBD2	TGCGCCAGCAGCTTGGGACTAGCGGGTCCCAGGGGCACAGATACGCAGTATTTT	CASSLGLAGPRGTDTQYF
TRBV5-6	-	TRBJ2-3	-	TGTGCCAGCAGACAACAGGTATCTAGCACAGATACGCAGTATTTT	CASRQQVSSTDTQYF
TRBV10-2	-	TRBJ1-1	-	TGCGCCAGCACCTTCCGGGGAGAAGCTTTCTTT	CASTFRGEAFF
TRBV18	-	TRBJ1-6	TRBD1	TGTGCCAGCTCACAGGGACAGGCCACCAATTCACCCCTCCACTTT	CASSQGQATNSPLHF
TRBV5-4	-	TRBJ2-2	TRBD2	TGTGCCAGCAGCCCCGGACTAGCGGGGGGCACCGGGGAGCTGTTTTTT	CASSPGLAGGTGELFF
TRBV11-2	-	TRBJ2-3	-	TGTGCCAGCAGCTCGGGACTCGCGGCAGATACGCAGTATTTT	CASSSGLAADTQYF
TRBV3-1/TRBV3-2	-	TRBJ1-3	TRBD1	TGTGCCAGCAGCCTCTTAATCAGGGGGCCTGGAAACACCATATATTTT	CASSLLIRGPGNTIYF
TRBV5-8	-	TRBJ1-2	TRBD1	TGTGCCAGCACCCTAGACAGGGGAAATCTAGTTTACACCTTC	CASTLDRGNLVYTF
TRBV20-1	once	TRBJ1-2	-	TGCAGTGCTAGGCGGGTCTATGGCTACACCTTC	CSARRVYGYTF
TRBV6-6	-	TRBJ1-6	TRBD1	TGTGCCAGCAGTCGGGCGGACAGGTCGAGCTCCTATAATTCACCCCTCCACTTT	CASSRADRSSSYNSPLHF
TRBV5-1	once	TRBJ2-3	-	TGCGCCAGCAGCTCCCGTGGGGGGGCAGGCACAGATACGCAGTATTTT	CASSSRGGAGTDTQYF
TRBV11-2	-	TRBJ2-3	-	TGTGCCAGCAGACGAGGGGGAGATACGCAGTATTTT	CASRRGGDTQYF
TRBV9	-	TRBJ1-5	TRBD1	TGTGCCAGCAGCGTAGGACCCGGGACAGGGGGGGATCAGCCCCAGCATTTT	CASSVGPGTGGDQPQHF
TRBV6-5	-	TRBJ2-7	-	TGTGCCAGCAGGTCCGGTCCCTACGAGCAGTACTTC	CASRSGPYEQYF
TRBV5-1	-	TRBJ1-6	TRBD1	TGCGCCAGCAGCTTGGACGGACAGGGCTATTCACCCCTCCACTTT	CASSLDGQGYSPLHF